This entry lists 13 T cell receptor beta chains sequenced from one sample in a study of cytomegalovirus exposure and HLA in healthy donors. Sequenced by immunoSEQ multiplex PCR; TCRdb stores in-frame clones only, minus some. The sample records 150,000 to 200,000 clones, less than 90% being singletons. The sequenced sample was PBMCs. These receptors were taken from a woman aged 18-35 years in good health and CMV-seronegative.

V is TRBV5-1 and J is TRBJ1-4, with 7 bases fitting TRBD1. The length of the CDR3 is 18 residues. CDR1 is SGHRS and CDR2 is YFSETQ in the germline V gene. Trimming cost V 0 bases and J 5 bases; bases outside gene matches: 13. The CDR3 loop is CASSLDRRGLNRNEKLFF. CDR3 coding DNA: TGCGCCAGCAGCTTGGACCGAAGGGGGCTAAATCGAAATGAAAAACTGTTTTTT. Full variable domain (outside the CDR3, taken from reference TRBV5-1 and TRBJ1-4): KAGVTQTPRYLIKTRGQQVTLSCSPISGHRSVSWYQQTPGQGLQFLFEYFSETQRNKGNFPGRFSGRQFSNSRSEMNVSTLELGDSALYLCASSLDRRGLNRNEKLFFGSGTQLSVL.

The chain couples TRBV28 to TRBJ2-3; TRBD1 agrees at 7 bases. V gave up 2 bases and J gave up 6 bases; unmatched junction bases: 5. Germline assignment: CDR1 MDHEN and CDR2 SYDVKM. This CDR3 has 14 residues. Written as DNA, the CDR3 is TGTGCCAGCAGTTTACCGGGACAGAGGGATACGCAGTATTTT. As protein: CASSLPGQRDTQYF.

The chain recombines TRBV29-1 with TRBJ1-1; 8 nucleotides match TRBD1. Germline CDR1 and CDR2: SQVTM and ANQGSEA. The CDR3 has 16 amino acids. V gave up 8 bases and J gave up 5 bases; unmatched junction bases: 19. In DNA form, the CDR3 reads TGCAGCACACGGACAGGGTTTGCGTCTCTGGGAACTGAAGCTTTCTTT. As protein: CSTRTGFASLGTEAFF. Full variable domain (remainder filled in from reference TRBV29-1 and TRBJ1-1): SAVISQKPSRDICQRGTSLTIQCQVDSQVTMMFWYRQQPGQSLTLIATANQGSEATYESGFVIDKFPISRPNLTFSTLTVSNMSPEDSSIYLCSTRTGFASLGTEAFFGQGTRLTVV.

The CDR3 region has the DNA TGCGCCAGCAGCCCCCCCAGGTCGGGGACAGCGACGCTTGGAGGTTCTGAAGCTTTCTTT. It specifies CASSPPRSGTATLGGSEAFF. The chain carries TRBV4-1 and TRBJ1-1; the match to TRBD1 covers 7 bases. The V gene end was trimmed by 4 bases and the J gene end by 6 bases; junction bases not matched to a gene: 26. The CDR3 runs to 20 residues. The germline V gene has CDR1 MGHRA and CDR2 YSYEKL.

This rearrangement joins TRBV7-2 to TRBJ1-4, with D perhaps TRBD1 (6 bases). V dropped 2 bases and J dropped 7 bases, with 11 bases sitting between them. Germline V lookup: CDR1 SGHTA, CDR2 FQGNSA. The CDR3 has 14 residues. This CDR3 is CASSLQGFSEKLFF. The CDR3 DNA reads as TGTGCCAGCAGCTTACAGGGGTTTAGTGAAAAACTGTTTTTT. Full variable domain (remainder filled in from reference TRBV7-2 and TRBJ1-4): GAGVSQSPSNKVTEKGKDVELRCDPISGHTALYWYRQSLGQGLEFLIYFQGNSAPDKSGLPSDRFSAERTGGSVSTLTIQRTQQEDSAVYLCASSLQGFSEKLFFGSGTQLSVL.

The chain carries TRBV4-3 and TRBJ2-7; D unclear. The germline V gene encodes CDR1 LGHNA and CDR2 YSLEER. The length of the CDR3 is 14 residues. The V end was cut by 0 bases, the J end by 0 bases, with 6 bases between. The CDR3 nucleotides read TGCGCCAGCAGCCAAGATACCAGCTCCTACGAGCAGTACTTC. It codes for CASSQDTSSYEQYF.

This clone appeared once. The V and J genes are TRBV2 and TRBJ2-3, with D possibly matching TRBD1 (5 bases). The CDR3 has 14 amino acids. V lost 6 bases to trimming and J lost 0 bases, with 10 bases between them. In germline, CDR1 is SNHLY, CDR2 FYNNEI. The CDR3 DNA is TGTGCCAGCAGAAGACAGCCTAGCACAGATACGCAGTATTTT. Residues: CASRRQPSTDTQYF.

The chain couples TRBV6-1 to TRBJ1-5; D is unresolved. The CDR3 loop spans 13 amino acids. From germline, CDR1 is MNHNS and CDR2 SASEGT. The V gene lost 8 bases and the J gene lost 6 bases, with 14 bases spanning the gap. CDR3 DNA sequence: TGTGCCAGCCTCCCCCCAGAGGGTCAGCCCCAGCATTTT. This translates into CASLPPEGQPQHF.

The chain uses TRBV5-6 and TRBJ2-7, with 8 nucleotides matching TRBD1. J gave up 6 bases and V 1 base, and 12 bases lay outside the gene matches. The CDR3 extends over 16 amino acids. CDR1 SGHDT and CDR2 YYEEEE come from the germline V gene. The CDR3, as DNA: TGTGCCAGCAGCTTGCTGAGTCAGGGGGCGCGGTTCGAGCAGTACTTC. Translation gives CASSLLSQGARFEQYF.

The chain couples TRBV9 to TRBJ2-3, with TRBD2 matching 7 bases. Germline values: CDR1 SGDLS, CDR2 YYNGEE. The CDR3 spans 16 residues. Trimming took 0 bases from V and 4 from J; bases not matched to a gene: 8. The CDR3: CASSVDGGGPPDTQYF. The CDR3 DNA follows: TGTGCCAGCAGCGTAGATGGGGGAGGGCCCCCAGATACGCAGTATTTT.

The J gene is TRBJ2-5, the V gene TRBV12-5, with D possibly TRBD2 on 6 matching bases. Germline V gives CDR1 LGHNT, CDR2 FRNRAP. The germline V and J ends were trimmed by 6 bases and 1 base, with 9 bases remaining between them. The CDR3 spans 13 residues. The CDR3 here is CASGGTSQETQYF. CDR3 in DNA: TGTGCTAGTGGCGGGACTTCCCAAGAGACCCAGTACTTC.

CDR3 region: CASSQDSSGRTHNEQFF. CDR3 nucleotides: TGTGCCAGCAGCCAAGATTCTAGCGGGAGGACCCACAATGAGCAGTTCTTC. The genes are TRBV14 and TRBJ2-1; 11 nucleotides align to TRBD2. The germline V gene encodes CDR1 SGHDN and CDR2 FVKESK. Losses at the gene ends were 0 bases for V and 5 bases for J; bases not matched to a gene: 6. This CDR3 is built from 17 residues.

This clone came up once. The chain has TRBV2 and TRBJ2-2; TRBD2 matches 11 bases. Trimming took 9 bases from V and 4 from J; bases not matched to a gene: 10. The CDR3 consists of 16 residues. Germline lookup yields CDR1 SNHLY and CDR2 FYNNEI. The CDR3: CARGLAGGSSTGELFF. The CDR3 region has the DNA TGTGCCAGAGGTCTAGCGGGAGGAAGTAGCACCGGGGAGCTGTTTTTT.